Shown below are 23 T cell receptor beta chains from a single sample sequenced in a study of cytomegalovirus exposure and HLA in healthy donors. The primer mix had 60 Vbeta and 13 Jbeta primers. The data were produced by immunoSEQ multiplex PCR, yet TCRdb's version contains in-frame clones alone and is incomplete. Counted here are about 160,000 clones, about 85% occurring once; the ten biggest clones make up 1.3%. The sequenced sample was PBMCs. The receptors were sampled from a man aged 50 to 59 in good health and CMV-seropositive.

V usage is TRBV13 and J usage is TRBJ2-3; 12 nucleotides line up with TRBD2. V shed 5 bases, J shed 5 bases, and the junction held 2 bases outside the gene matches. CDR3 length: 14 amino acids. From germline, CDR1 is PRHDT and CDR2 FYEKMQ (reference sequence). As DNA, the CDR3 is TGTGCCAGCAGCCTAGCGGGAGGGCTAGATACGCAGTATTTT. It specifies CASSLAGGLDTQYF.

The chain joins TRBV4-1 to TRBJ1-1; D unresolved. Germline assignment: CDR1 MGHRA and CDR2 YSYEKL. Trimming removed 5 bases at V and 1 base at J, with 11 bases between. The CDR3 consists of 14 residues. The CDR3 bases are TGCGCCAGCAGCGGTATTTTAGAGAACACTGAAGCTTTCTTT. Encoded protein: CASSGILENTEAFF.

V gene TRBV27 combines with J gene TRBJ2-7, with 10 bases fitting TRBD1. Per the germline V gene, CDR1 is MNHEY and CDR2 is SMNVEV (reference sequence). The CDR3 is 16 residues long. Losses at the gene ends were 1 base for V and 6 bases for J; bases not matched to a gene: 9. Here the CDR3 DNA reads TGTGCCAGCAGTTTATTACGGCCGGACAGGGGGTCCGAGCAGTACTTC. It yields the protein CASSLLRPDRGSEQYF.

A single count supports this clone. The chain has TRBV7-9 and TRBJ2-7, with TRBD1 matching 10 bases. J was trimmed by 7 bases and V by 5 bases; bases with no gene match: 2. Per germline, CDR1 SEHNR and CDR2 FQNEAQ (reference sequence). The CDR3 spans 12 residues. CDR3 protein: CASSQDRGEQYF. CDR3 DNA: TGTGCCAGCAGCCAGGACAGGGGGGAGCAGTACTTC.

In its sample, this clone was seen a few times. V usage is TRBV7-2 and J usage is TRBJ1-1, with 8 positions matching TRBD1. Germline lookup yields CDR1 SGHTA and CDR2 FQGNSA. The CDR3 has 13 amino acids. The V gene end was trimmed by 8 bases and the J gene end by 2 bases; junction bases not matched to a gene: 4. The chain's CDR3 is CASLRGPNTEAFF. Written as DNA, the CDR3 is TGTGCCAGCCTCAGGGGGCCTAACACTGAAGCTTTCTTT.

The chain uses TRBV9 and TRBJ1-5, with 7 bases matching TRBD1. V gave up 3 bases and J gave up 7 bases; unmatched junction bases: 10. Germline loops: CDR1 SGDLS, CDR2 YYNGEE. This CDR3 is built from 15 residues. CDR3 in DNA: TGTGCCAGCAGCGCTCTACAGGGGATAGGGCAGCCCCAGCATTTT. Encoded protein: CASSALQGIGQPQHF.

The chain combines TRBV7-4 with TRBJ2-7; TRBD2 agrees at 9 bases. This CDR3 is 17 amino acids long. J lost 5 bases, V lost 5 bases, and 16 bases had no gene match. Germline-derived CDR1 and CDR2 are SGHVT and SQSDAQ. The CDR3 here is CASSQVGRGRAVDEQYF. CDR3 DNA sequence: TGTGCCAGCAGCCAAGTGGGTCGCGGGAGGGCGGTCGACGAGCAGTACTTC. The whole variable domain, remainder taken from reference TRBV7-4 and TRBJ2-7, is GAGVSQSPRYKVAKRGRDVALRCDSISGHVTLYWYRQTLGQGSEVLTYSQSDAQRDKSGRPSGRFSAERPERSVSTLKIQRTEQGDSAVYLCASSQVGRGRAVDEQYFGPGTRLTVT.

This clone has just a few counts. This chain uses TRBV15 with TRBJ2-7; D is possibly TRBD1 (6 bases). The V end lost 5 bases, the J end lost 5 bases, and 10 bases lay between the germline ends. The V gene's germline CDR1 is LNHNV and CDR2 YYDKDF (reference sequence). The CDR3 is 12 residues long. The CDR3 DNA reads TGTGCCACCAGCTCCCAGGGGCACGAGCAGTACTTC. Residues: CATSSQGHEQYF.

V is TRBV11-1 and J is TRBJ2-7, with 7 bases that match TRBD1. The J segment lost 0 bases and the V segment lost 4 bases, leaving 6 bases of the junction unmatched. From germline, CDR1 is SGHAT and CDR2 FQDESV (reference sequence). There are 15 residues in the CDR3. In DNA, the CDR3 is TGTGCCAGCAGCTACCGGGACAGTACCTCCTACGAGCAGTACTTC. Translation gives CASSYRDSTSYEQYF.

The chain carries TRBV28 and TRBJ2-7, with D perhaps TRBD1 (6 bases). Germline CDR1 is MDHEN and CDR2 is SYDVKM. V shed 9 bases and J shed 13 bases, with 16 bases lying between them. CDR3 length: 10 amino acids. The CDR3, as DNA: TGTGCCAGTGGAGATACAGGGTTTTACTTC. Its protein is CASGDTGFYF.

In DNA, the CDR3 is TGTGCCTGGACGGGGGGGGCCAATCAGCCCCAGCATTTT. Its translation: CAWTGGANQPQHF. This rearrangement joins TRBV30 to TRBJ1-5, with D perhaps matching TRBD1 (6 bases). This CDR3 spans 13 amino acids. The germline V gene has CDR1 GTSNPN and CDR2 SVGIG (reference sequence). Trimming cost V 4 bases and J 3 bases, with 10 bases left between them.

The chain combines TRBV14 with TRBJ1-2; D unclear. V was pared by 4 bases and J by 4 bases, with 10 bases between. From germline, CDR1 is SGHDN and CDR2 FVKESK. This CDR3 is built from 13 residues. The CDR3, as DNA: TGTGCCAGCAGCCCCCAGGAAGGCTATGGCTACACCTTC. This encodes CASSPQEGYGYTF.

The CDR3 here is CASNGGRYEQYF. CDR3 nucleotide sequence: TGTGCCAGCAATGGCGGGAGGTACGAGCAGTACTTC. The genes are TRBV28 and TRBJ2-7; 8 nucleotides line up with TRBD2. V shed 7 bases and J 4 bases; nucleotides not matched to a gene: 3. Germline CDR1 MDHEN, CDR2 SYDVKM. The CDR3 is 12 amino acids. Complete variable domain (other parts from reference TRBV28 and TRBJ2-7): DVKVTQSSRYLVKRTGEKVFLECVQDMDHENMFWYRQDPGLGLRLIYFSYDVKMKEKGDIPEGYSVSREKKERFSLILESASTNQTSMYLCASNGGRYEQYFGPGTRLTVT.

About this clone itself: Germline is not matched at one junction end, which may reflect a read error. This chain links TRBV4-1 with TRBJ2-2, with 9 nucleotides matching TRBD1. The CDR3 consists of 17 residues. Germline loops: CDR1 MGHRA, CDR2 YSYEKL. The CDR3 loop reads CASSLPQGARNIGELFF. The CDR3 DNA is TGCGCCAGCAGCCTCCCACAGGGGGCGCGCAACATCGGGGAGCTGTTTTTT.

J is TRBJ2-7 and V is TRBV6-5; TRBD1 matches 7 bases. The V gene's germline CDR1 is MNHEY and CDR2 SVGAGI. Unmatched junction bases numbered 3, after V lost 6 bases and J lost 1 base. The CDR3 is 13 amino acids. The CDR3 loop is CASRGDRSYEQYF. The DNA for the CDR3 is TGTGCCAGCAGGGGGGACAGATCCTACGAGCAGTACTTC.

The chain couples TRBV5-4 to TRBJ1-2; 7 bases line up with TRBD1. Germline CDR1 and CDR2: SGHNT and YYREEE (reference sequence). V gave up 2 bases and J gave up 3 bases; unmatched junction bases: 4. The CDR3 extends over 14 amino acids. CDR3: CASSFDREDYGYTF. CDR3 sequence (DNA): TGTGCCAGCAGCTTTGACAGGGAGGACTATGGCTACACCTTC.

The V gene is TRBV7-9, the J gene TRBJ1-6, with D unclear. The germline V gene encodes CDR1 SEHNR and CDR2 FQNEAQ (reference sequence). The CDR3 covers 17 residues. Trimming took 3 bases from V and 0 from J, leaving 12 bases between them. The CDR3 protein is CASSLSPPSSYNSPLHF. The CDR3 nucleotides read TGTGCCAGCAGCTTGTCACCCCCGAGCTCCTATAATTCACCCCTCCACTTT.

The rearrangement uses TRBV2 and TRBJ2-1; D may be TRBD2 (6 bases). The CDR3 is 13 residues long. Germline-derived CDR1 and CDR2 are SNHLY and FYNNEI. V was clipped by 6 bases and J by 9 bases, with 15 bases between them. DNA of the CDR3: TGTGCCAGCAGGGACCTCCCGGGACTTGAGCAGTTCTTC. It translates to CASRDLPGLEQFF.

The chain carries TRBV2 and TRBJ1-5; D might be TRBD1 (5 bases). The CDR3 is 15 residues long. The V gene lost 1 base and the J gene lost 2 bases, with 9 bases spanning the gap. CDR1 and CDR2 from the germline V gene are SNHLY and FYNNEI. The CDR3 DNA reads TGTGCCAGCAGTGAAGAACAGGTTGGCAATCAGCCCCAGCATTTT. It codes for CASSEEQVGNQPQHF.

The chain employs TRBV29-1 and TRBJ1-1; tentatively, D is TRBD1 (6 bases). Germline V CDR1 and CDR2: SQVTM, ANQGSEA. Trimming took off 7 bases at V and 3 bases at J, with 18 bases between the two ends. The CDR3 has 14 amino acids. The CDR3 bases are TGCAGCGCCCCGCGACAGGACCTTTACACTGAAGCTTTCTTT. It codes for CSAPRQDLYTEAFF.

V and J are TRBV6-5 and TRBJ2-7; 10 bases agree with TRBD2. Germline values: CDR1 MNHEY, CDR2 SVGAGI. The CDR3 loop spans 15 amino acids. Trimming at V came to 8 bases and at J to 4 bases, leaving 11 bases not matched to a gene. DNA of the CDR3: TGTGCCAGCTCCGATTCGGGACTAGCGTCATACGAGCAGTACTTC. This translates into CASSDSGLASYEQYF.

The chain has TRBV6-1 and TRBJ1-2; no definite D call. CDR1 is MNHNS and CDR2 is SASEGT in the germline V gene. This CDR3 has 12 amino acids. The V end lost 1 base, the J end lost 5 bases, and 5 bases lay between the germline ends. This chain's CDR3 is CASSEDRYGYTF. Written as DNA, the CDR3 is TGTGCCAGCAGTGAAGATCGGTATGGCTACACCTTC.

The chain recombines TRBV29-1 with TRBJ1-5; TRBD1 aligns across 7 bases. The CDR3 runs 14 residues. V lost 7 bases, J lost 7 bases, and 13 bases stayed unmatched. The germline V gene has CDR1 SQVTM and CDR2 ANQGSEA. In DNA form, the CDR3 reads TGCAGCGCCGTAACAGGGGCCGCTTCGCAGCCCCAGCATTTT. Its protein product is CSAVTGAASQPQHF.